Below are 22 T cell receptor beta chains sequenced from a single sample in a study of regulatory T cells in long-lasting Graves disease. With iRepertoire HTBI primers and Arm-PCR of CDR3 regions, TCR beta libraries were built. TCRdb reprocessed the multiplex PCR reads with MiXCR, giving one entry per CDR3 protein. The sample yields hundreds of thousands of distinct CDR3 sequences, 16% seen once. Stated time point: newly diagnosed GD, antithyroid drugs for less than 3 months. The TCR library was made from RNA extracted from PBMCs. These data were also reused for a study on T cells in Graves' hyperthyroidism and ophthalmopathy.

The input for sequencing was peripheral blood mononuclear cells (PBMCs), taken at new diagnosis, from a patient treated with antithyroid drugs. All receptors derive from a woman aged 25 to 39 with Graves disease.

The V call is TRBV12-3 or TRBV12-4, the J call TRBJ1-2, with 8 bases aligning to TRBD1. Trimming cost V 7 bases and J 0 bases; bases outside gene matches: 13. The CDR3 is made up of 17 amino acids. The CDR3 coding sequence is TGTGCCAGCACCAGCGACCGGGACAGGATCACTAACTATGGCTACACCTTC. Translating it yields CASTSDRDRITNYGYTF.

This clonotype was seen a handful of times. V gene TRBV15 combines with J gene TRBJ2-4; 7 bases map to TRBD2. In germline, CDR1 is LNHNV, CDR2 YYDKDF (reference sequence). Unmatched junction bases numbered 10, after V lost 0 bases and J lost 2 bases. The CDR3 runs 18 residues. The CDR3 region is CATSRDRRSGGSKNIQYF. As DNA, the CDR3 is TGTGCCACCAGCAGAGATCGACGCTCCGGGGGGTCCAAAAACATTCAGTACTTC.

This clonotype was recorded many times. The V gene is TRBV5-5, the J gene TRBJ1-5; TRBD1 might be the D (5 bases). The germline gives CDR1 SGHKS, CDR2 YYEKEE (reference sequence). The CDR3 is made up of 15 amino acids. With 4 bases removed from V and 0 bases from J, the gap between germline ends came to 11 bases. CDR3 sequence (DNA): TGTGCCAGCAGCCCATCGGGGGATAGCAATCAGCCCCAGCATTTT. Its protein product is CASSPSGDSNQPQHF.

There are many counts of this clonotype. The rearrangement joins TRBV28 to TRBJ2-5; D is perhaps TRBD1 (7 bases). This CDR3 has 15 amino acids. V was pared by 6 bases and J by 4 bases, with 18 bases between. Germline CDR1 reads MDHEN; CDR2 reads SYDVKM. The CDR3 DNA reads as TGTGCCAGCAGAAAGACAGGGAGGTTAGGAGAGACCCAGTACTTC. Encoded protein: CASRKTGRLGETQYF.

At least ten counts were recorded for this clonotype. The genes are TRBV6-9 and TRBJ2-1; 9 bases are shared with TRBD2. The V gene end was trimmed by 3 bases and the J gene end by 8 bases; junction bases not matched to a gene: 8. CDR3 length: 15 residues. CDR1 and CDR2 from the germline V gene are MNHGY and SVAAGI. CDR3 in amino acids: CASSYIAGAAYEQFF. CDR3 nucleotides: TGTGCCAGCAGTTACATAGCGGGAGCTGCTTATGAGCAGTTCTTC.

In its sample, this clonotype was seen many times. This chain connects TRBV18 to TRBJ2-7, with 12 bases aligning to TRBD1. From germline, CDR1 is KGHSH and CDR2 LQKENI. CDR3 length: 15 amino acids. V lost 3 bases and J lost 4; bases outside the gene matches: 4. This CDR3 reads CASSPGQGALYEQYF. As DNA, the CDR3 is TGTGCCAGCTCACCGGGACAGGGGGCTCTGTACGAGCAGTACTTC.

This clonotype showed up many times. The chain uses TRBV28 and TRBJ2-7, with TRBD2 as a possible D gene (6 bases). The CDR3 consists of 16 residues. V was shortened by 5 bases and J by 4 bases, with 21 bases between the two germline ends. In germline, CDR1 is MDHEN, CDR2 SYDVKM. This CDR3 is CASSGFSGVSIYEQYF. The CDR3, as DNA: TGTGCCAGCAGTGGCTTCTCGGGAGTCAGCATATACGAGCAGTACTTC.

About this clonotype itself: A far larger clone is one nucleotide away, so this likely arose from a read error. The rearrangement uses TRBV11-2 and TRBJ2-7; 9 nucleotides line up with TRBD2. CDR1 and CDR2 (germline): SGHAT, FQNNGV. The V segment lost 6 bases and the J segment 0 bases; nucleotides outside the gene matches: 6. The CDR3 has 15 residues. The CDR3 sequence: CASRPASGVSYEQYF. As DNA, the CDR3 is TGTGCCAGCAGGCCAGCTAGCGGGGTCTCCTACGAGCAGTACTTC.

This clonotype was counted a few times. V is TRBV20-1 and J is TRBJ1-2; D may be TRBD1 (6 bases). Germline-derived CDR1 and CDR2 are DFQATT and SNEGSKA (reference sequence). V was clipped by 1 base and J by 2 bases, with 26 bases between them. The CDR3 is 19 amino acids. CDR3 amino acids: CSARVVRSGGDALNYGYTF. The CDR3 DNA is TGCAGTGCTAGAGTTGTTCGATCGGGGGGCGACGCACTCAACTATGGCTACACCTTC.

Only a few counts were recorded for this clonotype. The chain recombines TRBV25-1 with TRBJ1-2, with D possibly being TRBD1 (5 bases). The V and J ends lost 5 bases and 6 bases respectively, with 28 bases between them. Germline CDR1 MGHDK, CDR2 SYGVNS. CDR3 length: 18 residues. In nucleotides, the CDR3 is TGTGCCAGCAGTCCCCGGCGGGGCAGCGGTATTGGGCTTAATGGCTACACCTTC. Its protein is CASSPRRGSGIGLNGYTF.

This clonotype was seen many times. The CDR3: CASSLNYSYEQYF. DNA for the CDR3: TGTGCCAGCAGCTTAAATTACTCCTACGAGCAGTACTTC. This rearrangement joins TRBV7-6 to TRBJ2-7; no reliable D call. The CDR3 is 13 residues long. With 2 bases removed from V and 0 bases from J, the gap between germline ends came to 5 bases. The germline V gene encodes CDR1 SGHVS and CDR2 FNYEAQ.

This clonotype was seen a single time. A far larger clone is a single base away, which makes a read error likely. The CDR3 here is CSAGAPGGYNEQYF. CDR3 sequence (DNA): TGCAGTGCTGGAGCCCCCGGCGGCTACAATGAGCAGTACTTC. The chain carries TRBV20-1 and TRBJ2-7; D gene uncertain. Germline lookup yields CDR1 DFQATT and CDR2 SNEGSKA (reference sequence). V was trimmed by 5 bases and J by 7 bases, leaving 21 bases between them. This CDR3 is built from 14 residues.

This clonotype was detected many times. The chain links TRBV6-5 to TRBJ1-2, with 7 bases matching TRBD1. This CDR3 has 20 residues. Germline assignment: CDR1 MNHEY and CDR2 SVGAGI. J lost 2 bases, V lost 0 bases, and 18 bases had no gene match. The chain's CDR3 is CASSYSTHWGTATTNYGYTF. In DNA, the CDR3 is TGTGCCAGCAGTTACTCGACTCACTGGGGGACAGCTACAACCAACTATGGCTACACCTTC.

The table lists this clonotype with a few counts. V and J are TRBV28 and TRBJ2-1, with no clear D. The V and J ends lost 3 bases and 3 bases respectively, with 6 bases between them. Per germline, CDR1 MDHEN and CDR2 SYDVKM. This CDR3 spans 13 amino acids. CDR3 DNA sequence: TGTGCCAGCAGTTTCGTTAGCTACAATGAGCAGTTCTTC. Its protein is CASSFVSYNEQFF.

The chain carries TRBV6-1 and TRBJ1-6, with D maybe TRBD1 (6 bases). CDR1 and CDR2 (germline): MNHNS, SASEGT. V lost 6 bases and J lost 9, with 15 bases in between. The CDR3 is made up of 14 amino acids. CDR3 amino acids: CASSSTGIGSPLHF. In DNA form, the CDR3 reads TGTGCCAGCAGCTCTACAGGGATCGGTTCACCCCTCCACTTT.

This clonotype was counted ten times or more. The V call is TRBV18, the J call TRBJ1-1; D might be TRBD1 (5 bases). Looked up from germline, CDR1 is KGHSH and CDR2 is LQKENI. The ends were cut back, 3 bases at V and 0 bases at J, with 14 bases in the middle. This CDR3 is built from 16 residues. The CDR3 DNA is TGTGCCAGCTCACCGAATATCGACAGCTTGAACACTGAAGCTTTCTTT. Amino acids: CASSPNIDSLNTEAFF.

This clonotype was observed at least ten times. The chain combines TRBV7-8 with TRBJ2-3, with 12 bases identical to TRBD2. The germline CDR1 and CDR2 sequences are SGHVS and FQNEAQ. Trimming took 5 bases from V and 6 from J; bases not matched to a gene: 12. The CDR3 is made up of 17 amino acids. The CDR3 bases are TGTGCCAGCAGCCCCCAGACTAGCGGGAGTCCTGACGATACGCAGTATTTT. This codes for CASSPQTSGSPDDTQYF.

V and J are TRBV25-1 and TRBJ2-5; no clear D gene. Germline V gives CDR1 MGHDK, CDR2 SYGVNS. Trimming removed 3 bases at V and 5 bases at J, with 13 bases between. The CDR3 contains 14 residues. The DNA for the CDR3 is TGTGCCAGCAGTGATGTCCATCGGTTGGAGACCCAGTACTTC. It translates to CASSDVHRLETQYF.

CDR3 DNA: TGTGCCAGCAGTTACAGGGGGGACAGCGGGGAGCTGTTTTTT. It encodes CASSYRGDSGELFF. This chain connects TRBV6-5 to TRBJ2-2; tentative D call: TRBD1 (7 bases). CDR1 and CDR2 from the germline V gene are MNHEY and SVGAGI. With 2 bases removed from V and 7 bases from J, the gap between germline ends came to 11 bases. This CDR3 is built from 14 residues.

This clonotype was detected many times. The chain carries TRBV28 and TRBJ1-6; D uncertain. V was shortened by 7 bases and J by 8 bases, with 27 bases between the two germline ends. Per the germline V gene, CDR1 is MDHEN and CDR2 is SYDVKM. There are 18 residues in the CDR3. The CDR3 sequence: CASIPGVWGGFGDSPLHF. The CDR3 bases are TGTGCCAGCATCCCCGGGGTCTGGGGAGGGTTCGGTGATTCACCCCTCCACTTT.

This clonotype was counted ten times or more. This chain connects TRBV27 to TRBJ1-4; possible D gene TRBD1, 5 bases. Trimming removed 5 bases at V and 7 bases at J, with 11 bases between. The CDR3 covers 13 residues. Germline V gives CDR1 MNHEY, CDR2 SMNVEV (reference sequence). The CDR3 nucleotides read TGTGCCAGCAGTCGGGGCCGTTTTGAAAAACTGTTTTTT. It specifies CASSRGRFEKLFF.

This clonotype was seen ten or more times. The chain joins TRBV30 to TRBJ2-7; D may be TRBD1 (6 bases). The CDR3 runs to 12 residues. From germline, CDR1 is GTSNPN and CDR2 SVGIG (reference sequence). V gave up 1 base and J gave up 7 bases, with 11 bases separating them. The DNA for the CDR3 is TGTGCCTGGAGTGAAACAGGGAGTGAGCAGTACTTC. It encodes CAWSETGSEQYF.